This entry is about one T cell receptor beta chain. With 6 bases clipped from V and 8 bases from J, the junction kept 4 bases outside the gene matches. Germline CDR1 is LGHNT and CDR2 is FRNRAP. CDR3 length: 13 residues. Some clones are missing from TCRdb's copy, which holds only in-frame ones; the method was immunoSEQ multiplex PCR. The profile shows tens of thousands of clones, about 84% of them singletons. The data were taken from a study of blood T cell repertoires in COVID-19. Overall study context: Material from acute and convalescent COVID-19 was sourced from the United States, Italy and Spain. From T cells, B-cell-depleted T cells, or PBMCs came the material, which was cDNA or gDNA.

This chain joins TRBV12-5 and TRBJ2-1; 10 positions match TRBD2. Sequenced sample: peripheral blood. The sequence was collected from a human donor in a cohort sampled during active COVID-19. The chain's CDR3 is CASGPGTSDEQFF. DNA of the CDR3: TGTGCTAGTGGACCCGGGACTAGCGATGAGCAGTTCTTC.